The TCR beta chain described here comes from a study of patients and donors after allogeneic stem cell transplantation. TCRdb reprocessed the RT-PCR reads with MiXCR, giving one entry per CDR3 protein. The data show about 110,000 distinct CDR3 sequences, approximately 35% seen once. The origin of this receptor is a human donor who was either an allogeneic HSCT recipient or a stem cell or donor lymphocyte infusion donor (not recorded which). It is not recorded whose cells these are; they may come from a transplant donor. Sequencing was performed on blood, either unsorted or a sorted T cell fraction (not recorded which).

CDR3 amino acids: CASSYIRGDTQYF. Written as DNA, the CDR3 is TGTGCCAGCAGTTATATAAGGGGAGATACGCAGTATTTT. The V gene is TRBV6-5, the J gene TRBJ2-3; tentative D call: TRBD1 (5 bases). The V gene's germline CDR1 is MNHEY and CDR2 SVGAGI. CDR3 length: 13 amino acids. V was cut by 3 bases and J by 5 bases, with 9 bases left in between.